Here is one TCR beta chain with its context. These data come from a study of blood T cell repertoires in COVID-19. Turning to the study itself: COVID-19 samples from acute and convalescent phases originated in the United States, Italy and Spain.

The CDR3 consists of 16 residues. The trim removed 3 bases at V and 8 bases at J, leaving 16 bases unmatched. CDR1 is SGHDT, CDR2 YYEEEE, per germline. The authors' processing: Estimation of nucleated cell counts was performed using reference gene primer amplification. Repertoires were generated with immunoSEQ multiplex PCR, while TCRdb's copy carries only in-frame clones and drops some. V, J and clone size were drawn from that table, and D and trimming were deduced from the DNA. Here the sample spans over 600,000 clones, around 90% being singletons. This receptor was taken from a woman under 30 with acute or convalescent COVID-19. The sample was peripheral blood. This chain links TRBV5-6 with TRBJ1-1, with 7 bases aligning to TRBD1. The CDR3 bases are TGTGCCAGCAGCTCAAACCTCCGGGACAGCTCTATCGAAGCTTTCTTT. Translated, it gives CASSSNLRDSSIEAFF.